These 11 T cell receptor beta chains originate from one sample sequenced in a study of T cells in Graves' hyperthyroidism and ophthalmopathy. TCR beta CDR3 sequences were amplified from RNA transcripts. HTBI primers were used for first-round RT-PCR of the TCR CDR3. TCRdb used MiXCR to reprocess the multiplex PCR reads, holding one entry per CDR3 protein. The sample has hundreds of thousands of distinct CDR3 sequences; approximately 18% are singletons. Sequenced material: blood. The origin of the receptors is a woman between 45 and 65 years old with Graves' hyperthyroidism that later progressed to Graves' ophthalmopathy.

This clonotype was seen a handful of times. The CDR3 nucleotides are TGTGCCAGCAGTGAACGACGGAACCAAGAGACCCAGTACTTC. Encoded protein: CASSERRNQETQYF. The rearrangement links TRBV6-1 to TRBJ2-5; D is undetermined. Germline V CDR1 and CDR2: MNHNS, SASEGT. CDR3 length: 14 amino acids. Trimming left V 2 bases short and J 0 bases short, with 7 bases between.

This clonotype occurred once. The J gene is TRBJ2-5, the V gene TRBV5-1, with D unresolved. This CDR3 region has 14 residues. V lost 4 bases and J lost 1, with 11 bases in between. Germline V gene lookup returns CDR1 SGHRS and CDR2 YFSETQ. CDR3: CASSHFRVQETQYF. DNA of the CDR3: TGCGCCAGCAGCCACTTTAGGGTCCAAGAGACCCAGTACTTC. Using reference TRBV5-1 and TRBJ2-5 for the parts outside the CDR3, the full variable domain is KAGVTQTPRYLIKTRGQQVTLSCSPISGHRSVSWYQQTPGQGLQFLFEYFSETQRNKGNFPGRFSGRQFSNSRSEMNVSTLELGDSALYLCASSHFRVQETQYFGPGTRLLVL.

This clonotype was found many times. The chain couples TRBV28 to TRBJ2-3, with TRBD2 identical over 7 bases. J was trimmed by 2 bases and V by 2 bases; bases with no gene match: 1. The CDR3 extends over 14 amino acids. The germline V gene encodes CDR1 MDHEN and CDR2 SYDVKM. CDR3 residues: CASSLAGDTDTQYF. The CDR3 coding sequence is TGTGCCAGCAGTTTAGCGGGGGACACAGATACGCAGTATTTT.

The CDR3 sequence is CAWTTGTGDSPLHF. The CDR3 bases are TGTGCCTGGACAACCGGGACAGGGGATTCACCCCTCCACTTT. The chain carries TRBV30 and TRBJ1-6, with 10 bases aligning to TRBD1. The CDR3 has 14 residues. Germline V gives CDR1 GTSNPN, CDR2 SVGIG (reference sequence). Unmatched junction bases numbered 5, after V lost 4 bases and J lost 8 bases.

The CDR3 DNA reads TGTGCCACCAGTGATGGGACTAGCGGGGGCTGGGATACGCAGTATTTT. Residues: CATSDGTSGGWDTQYF. The chain recombines TRBV24-1 with TRBJ2-3; 14 bases fit TRBD2. Germline CDR1 reads KGHDR; CDR2 reads SFDVKD. CDR3 size: 16 residues. V dropped 3 bases and J dropped 6; count of bases not matched to a gene: 4.

The chain employs TRBV27 and TRBJ1-1; D not certain. Looked up from germline, CDR1 is MNHEY and CDR2 is SMNVEV (reference sequence). The CDR3 loop spans 14 amino acids. Trimming removed 1 base from V and 6 bases from J, with 12 bases in between. The CDR3 spells CASSLFSRTPEAFF. In DNA form, the CDR3 reads TGTGCCAGCAGTTTATTCTCCAGGACCCCTGAAGCTTTCTTT.

In this sample, this clonotype turned up many times. DNA of the CDR3: TGTGCCAGCTCACCACGGGGAGCAGGGAACATACCCGATACGCAGTATTTT. It translates to CASSPRGAGNIPDTQYF. This chain uses TRBV18 with TRBJ2-3; D tentatively reads TRBD1 or TRBD2 (5 bases each). The CDR3 has 17 amino acids. V was trimmed by 1 base and J by 6 bases, leaving 20 bases between them. Germline lookup yields CDR1 KGHSH and CDR2 LQKENI.

The V gene is TRBV5-1, the J gene TRBJ1-5, with a weak D call TRBD1 (5 bases). The germline V gene has CDR1 SGHRS and CDR2 YFSETQ. V was cut by 2 bases and J by 6 bases, with 9 bases left in between. The CDR3 is 13 residues long. CDR3 in DNA: TGCGCCAGCAGCTTTACAGGAGGTCAGCCCCAGCATTTT. Encoded protein: CASSFTGGQPQHF.

The sample holds many counts of this clonotype. The chain couples TRBV5-1 to TRBJ1-1, with a weak D call TRBD1 (6 bases). The germline CDR1 and CDR2 sequences are SGHRS and YFSETQ. V gave up 3 bases and J gave up 3 bases, with 12 bases separating them. There are 14 residues in the CDR3. For the CDR3, the DNA is TGCGCCAGCAGCTACCGGGACACCTACACTGAAGCTTTCTTT. Residues: CASSYRDTYTEAFF.

The chain couples TRBV19 to TRBJ1-5, with a tentative D call TRBD1 (5 bases). Trimming removed 3 bases from V and 8 bases from J, with 17 bases in between. This CDR3 region has 15 residues. Germline loops: CDR1 LNHDA, CDR2 SQIVND (reference sequence). For the CDR3, the DNA is TGTGCCAGTAGTATCCCCGACAGCCGCAGAAAGCCCCAGCATTTT. Its protein product is CASSIPDSRRKPQHF.

This clonotype was recorded at least ten times. CDR3 nucleotide sequence: TGCAGTGCTCGACTAGCGGGGGGGCCCAATGAGCAGTTCTTC. It encodes CSARLAGGPNEQFF. The chain carries TRBV20-1 and TRBJ2-1, with 14 positions matching TRBD2. Trimming took 5 bases from V and 6 from J; bases not matched to a gene: 3. The CDR3 spans 14 residues. The germline V gene has CDR1 DFQATT and CDR2 SNEGSKA (reference sequence).